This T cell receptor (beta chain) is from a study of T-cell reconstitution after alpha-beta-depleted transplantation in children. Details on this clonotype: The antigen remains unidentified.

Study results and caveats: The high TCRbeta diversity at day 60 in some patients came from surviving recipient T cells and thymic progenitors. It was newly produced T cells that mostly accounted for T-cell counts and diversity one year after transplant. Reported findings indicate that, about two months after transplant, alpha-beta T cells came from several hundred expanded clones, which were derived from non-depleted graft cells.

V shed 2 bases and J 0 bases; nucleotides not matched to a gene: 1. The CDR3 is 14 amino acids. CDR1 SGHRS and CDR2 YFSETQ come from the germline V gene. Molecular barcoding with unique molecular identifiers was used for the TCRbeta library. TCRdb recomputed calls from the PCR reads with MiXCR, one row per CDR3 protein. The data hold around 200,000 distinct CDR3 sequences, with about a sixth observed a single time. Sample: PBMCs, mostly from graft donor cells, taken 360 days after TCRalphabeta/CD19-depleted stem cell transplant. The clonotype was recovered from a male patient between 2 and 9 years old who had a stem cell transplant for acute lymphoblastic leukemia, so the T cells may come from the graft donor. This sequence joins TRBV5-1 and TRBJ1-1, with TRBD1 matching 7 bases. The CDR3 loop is CASSFGTVNTEAFF. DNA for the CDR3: TGCGCCAGCAGCTTCGGGACAGTGAACACTGAAGCTTTCTTT.